This T cell receptor (beta chain) is drawn from a study of shared clonotypes between healthy human individuals. A remark on this clone: Other DNA sequences in this specimen translate into the identical CDR3.

Only CD45RO-negative cells positively selected for CCR7 counted as naive CD8 cells, so terminally differentiated effector memory CD45RA+ cells were excluded. Repertoires were generated with immunoSEQ multiplex PCR, while TCRdb's copy carries only in-frame clones and drops some. The data hold about 2.2 million clones, with approximately 94% observed a single time. The ends were cut back, 3 bases at V and 2 bases at J, with 8 bases in the middle. Germline V gene sequence: CDR1 MNHEY, CDR2 SMNVEV (reference sequence). This CDR3 is 14 amino acids long. The clonotype comes from a man aged 18 to 29 in good health. Some clones in this sample may be carry-over from other donors' samples. Sequencing was done on a sample of naive CD8+ T cells from PBMCs. The chain carries TRBV27 and TRBJ2-1; a possible D gene is TRBD2 (6 bases). The DNA of the CDR3 is TGTGCCAGCAGTTTGCGACTAGCCTACAATGAGCAGTTCTTC. It encodes CASSLRLAYNEQFF.